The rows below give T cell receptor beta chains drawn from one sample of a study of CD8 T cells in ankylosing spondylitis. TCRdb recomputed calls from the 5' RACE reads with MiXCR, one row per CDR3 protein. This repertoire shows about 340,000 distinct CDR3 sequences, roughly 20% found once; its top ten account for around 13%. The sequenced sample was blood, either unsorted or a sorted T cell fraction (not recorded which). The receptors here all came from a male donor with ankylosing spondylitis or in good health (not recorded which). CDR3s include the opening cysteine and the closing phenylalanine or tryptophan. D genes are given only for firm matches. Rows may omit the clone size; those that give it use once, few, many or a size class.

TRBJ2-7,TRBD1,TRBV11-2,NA,TGTGCCAGCAGCCCAACCGGGACAGGGGGCGCGTTGGGCCTCTACGAGCAGTACTTC,CASSPTGTGGALGLYEQYF
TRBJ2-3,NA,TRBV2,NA,TGTGCCAGCAGTACTCACCCGGAGTCCCCGGGAGATACGCAGTATTTT,CASSTHPESPGDTQYF
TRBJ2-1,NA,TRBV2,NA,TGTGCCAGCAGTGAAGCACCACAGGGCGCAGGATACAATGAGCAGTTCTTC,CASSEAPQGAGYNEQFF
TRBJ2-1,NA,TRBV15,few,TGTGCCACCAGCCCGCTCTTGGGCAATGAGCAGTTCTTC,CATSPLLGNEQFF
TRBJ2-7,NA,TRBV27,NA,TGTGCCAGCAGTCAGTCCGGGACGCTAACCACGGCCGACGAGCAGTACTTC,CASSQSGTLTTADEQYF
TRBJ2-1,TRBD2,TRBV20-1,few,TGCAGTGCTAGGAGCAAGTCTAGCGGGGGTAATGAGCAGTTCTTC,CSARSKSSGGNEQFF
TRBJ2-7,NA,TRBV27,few,TGTGCCAGCAGTACCCCCCTTGGCGTGCAGTACTTC,CASSTPLGVQYF
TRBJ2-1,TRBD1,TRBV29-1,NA,TGCAGCGTTGGGGACAGGGGGATTAGCGCCTACAATGAGCAGTTCTTC,CSVGDRGISAYNEQFF
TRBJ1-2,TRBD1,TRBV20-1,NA,TGCAGTGCAGAACGACAGGGTGGGGAAGGCTACACCTTC,CSAERQGGEGYTF
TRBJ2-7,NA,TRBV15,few,TGTGCCACCAGCAGAGATCGAAGGGAGCAGTACTTC,CATSRDRREQYF
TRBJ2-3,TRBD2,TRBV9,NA,TGTGCCAGCAGCGTAGTGCCGGGACTAGCGAGCACAGATACGCAGTATTTT,CASSVVPGLASTDTQYF
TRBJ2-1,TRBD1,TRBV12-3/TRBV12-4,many,TGTGCCAGCAGTTTCACAGGGGATGTATACAATGAGCAGTTCTTC,CASSFTGDVYNEQFF
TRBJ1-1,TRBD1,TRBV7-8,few,TGTGCCAGCAGCGTTACCGGGACAGGGGGCTTTGAAGCTTTCTTT,CASSVTGTGGFEAFF
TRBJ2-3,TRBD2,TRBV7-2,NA,TGTGCCAGCAGCCCAAGGCTAGCGGGGGCCACAGATACGCAGTATTTT,CASSPRLAGATDTQYF
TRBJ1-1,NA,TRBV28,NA,TGTGCCACCCTAAGAGTTTGGGGCACTGAAGCTTTCTTT,CATLRVWGTEAFF
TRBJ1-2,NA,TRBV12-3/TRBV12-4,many,TGTGCCAGCAGCTTATCAGTCGGCTATGGCTACACCTTC,CASSLSVGYGYTF
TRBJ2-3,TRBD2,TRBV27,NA,TGTGCCAGCAGTCCGTACAGCGGGGGTGGCACAGATACGCAGTATTTT,CASSPYSGGGTDTQYF
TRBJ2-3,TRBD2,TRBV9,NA,TGTGCCAGCAGACCGGCGGGGGTGGACACAGATACGCAGTATTTT,CASRPAGVDTDTQYF
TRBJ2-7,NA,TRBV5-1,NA,TGCGCCAGCAGCTTGCCGGGACACAACTACGAGCAGTACTTC,CASSLPGHNYEQYF
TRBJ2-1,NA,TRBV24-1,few,TGTGCCACCAGTGATTTGAGACATCGCTACAATGAGCAGTTCTTC,CATSDLRHRYNEQFF
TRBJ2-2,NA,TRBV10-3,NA,TGTGCCATCAGGGAAATAGCGCCCGGCGGGGAGCTGTTTTTT,CAIREIAPGGELFF
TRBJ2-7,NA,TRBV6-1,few,TGTGCCAGCAGTCCTTCCCCCCGGACGGAGTTTCCCTACGAGCAGTACTTC,CASSPSPRTEFPYEQYF
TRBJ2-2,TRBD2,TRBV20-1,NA,TGCAGTGCTAGGAGTAGCGGGGGCGGTGACACCGGGGAGCTGTTTTTT,CSARSSGGGDTGELFF
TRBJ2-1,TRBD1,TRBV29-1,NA,TGCAGCGCCGTACAGGGGGCGAGCTCCTACAATGAGCAGTTCTTC,CSAVQGASSYNEQFF
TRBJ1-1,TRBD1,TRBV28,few,TGTGCCAGCATGACAGGGGTTACTGAAGCTTTCTTT,CASMTGVTEAFF
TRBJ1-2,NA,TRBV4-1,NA,TGCGCCAGCAGCCAAATTGACAGCTATGGCTACACCTTC,CASSQIDSYGYTF
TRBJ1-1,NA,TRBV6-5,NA,TGTGCCAGCAGTTTCAACAGGAACACTGAAGCTTTCTTT,CASSFNRNTEAFF
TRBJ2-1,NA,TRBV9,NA,TGTGCCAGCACCCCGGGTGGCAGAGGCTCCTACAATGAGCAGTTCTTC,CASTPGGRGSYNEQFF
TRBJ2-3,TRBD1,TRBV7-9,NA,TGTGCCAGCACCCGACAGGGAAGCACAGATACGCAGTATTTT,CASTRQGSTDTQYF